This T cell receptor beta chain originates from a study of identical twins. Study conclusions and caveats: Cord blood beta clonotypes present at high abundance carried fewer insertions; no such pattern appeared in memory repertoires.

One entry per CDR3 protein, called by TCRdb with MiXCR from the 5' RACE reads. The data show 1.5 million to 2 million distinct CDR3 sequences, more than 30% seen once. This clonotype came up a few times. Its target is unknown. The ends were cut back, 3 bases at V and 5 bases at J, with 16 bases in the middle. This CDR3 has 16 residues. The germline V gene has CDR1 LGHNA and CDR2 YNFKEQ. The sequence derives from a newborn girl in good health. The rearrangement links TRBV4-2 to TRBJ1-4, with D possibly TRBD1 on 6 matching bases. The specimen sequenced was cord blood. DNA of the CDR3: TGTGCCAGCAGCCATTCACCGGGACACCTAAATGAAAAACTGTTTTTT. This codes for CASSHSPGHLNEKLFF.